A single sample gave rise to the 20 T cell receptor beta chains below, sequenced in a study of blood T cells in healthy people across ages. It was with a sample-barcoded 5' primer and a J-beta primer mix that a second PCR of roughly 6 to 12 cycles was run. TCRdb reanalysed the 5' RACE reads using MiXCR and keeps one entry per CDR3 protein. The sample consists of 600,000 to 850,000 distinct CDR3 sequences, roughly 25% of them appearing once. These same data were also listed under a study on T cells of mothers and their children.

Sequenced: blood. Source of these receptors: a boy younger than 18 in good health.

This clonotype has a handful of counts. CDR3 in amino acids: CASSLSPDRGPEAFF. The CDR3 region has the DNA TGTGCCAGCAGTTTATCGCCCGACAGGGGGCCTGAAGCTTTCTTT. The chain employs TRBV27 and TRBJ1-1; 10 positions match TRBD1. Per the germline V gene, CDR1 is MNHEY and CDR2 is SMNVEV (reference sequence). The junction had 4 bases not matched to a gene; V was cut back by 0 bases and J by 6 bases. The CDR3 is 15 residues long.

This clonotype turned up a few times. The genes are TRBV7-8 and TRBJ2-1, with a tentative D call TRBD1 (5 bases). This CDR3 has 17 amino acids. Trimming stripped 4 bases from V and 2 bases from J, with 18 bases between. Germline V CDR1 and CDR2: SGHVS, FQNEAQ. Written as DNA, the CDR3 is TGTGCCAGCAGCTGGGCCACACCGACAGCTCCCTACAATGAGCAGTTCTTC. It codes for CASSWATPTAPYNEQFF.

The J gene is TRBJ1-1, the V gene TRBV15; D remains ambiguous. The CDR3 length is 16 residues. In germline, CDR1 is LNHNV, CDR2 YYDKDF (reference sequence). The V end was cut by 1 base, the J end by 1 base, with 13 bases between. The CDR3 protein is CATSRGLDMTNTEAFF. The CDR3 DNA is TGTGCCACCAGCAGAGGCTTGGATATGACGAACACTGAAGCTTTCTTT.

The chain joins TRBV21-1 to TRBJ2-5. TRBV21-1 is a listed pseudogene. The CDR3 extends over 14 amino acids. CDR3 in amino acids: CASSKPSSKETQYF. CDR3 bases: TGTGCCAGCAGCAAACCTTCATCCAAAGAGACCCAGTACTTC.

This CDR3 reads CASSRTGTSGTDTQYF. As DNA, the CDR3 is TGTGCCAGCAGTAGAACCGGGACTAGCGGTACAGATACGCAGTATTTT. The J gene is TRBJ2-3, the V gene TRBV11-1, with 11 positions matching TRBD2. The CDR3 sequence is 16 residues long. After removal of 6 bases from V and 3 bases from J, the junction contained 8 bases not matched to a gene. The germline V gene has CDR1 SGHAT and CDR2 FQDESV (reference sequence). Complete variable domain (other parts from reference TRBV11-1 and TRBJ2-3): EAEVAQSPRYKITEKSQAVAFWCDPISGHATLYWYRQILGQGPELLVQFQDESVVDDSQLPKDRFSAERLKGVDSTLKIQPAELGDSAMYLCASSRTGTSGTDTQYFGPGTRLTVL.

In its sample, this clonotype was seen many times. The chain links TRBV20-1 to TRBJ2-1; D unresolved. This CDR3 has 14 residues. Trimming pared 3 bases from V and 6 bases from J, leaving 15 bases between. Germline values: CDR1 DFQATT, CDR2 SNEGSKA (reference sequence). For the CDR3, the DNA is TGCAGTGCTAGTTCGCCCAAACACGGCAATGAGCAGTTCTTC. Its protein product is CSASSPKHGNEQFF.

This chain joins TRBV20-1 and TRBJ2-1, with 9 positions matching TRBD2. The V gene end was trimmed by 1 base and the J gene end by 5 bases; junction bases not matched to a gene: 3. The CDR3 is 14 amino acids. Germline V lookup: CDR1 DFQATT, CDR2 SNEGSKA (reference sequence). For the CDR3, the DNA is TGCAGTGCTAGAGGCGGGAGGGCCCACAATGAGCAGTTCTTC. This encodes CSARGGRAHNEQFF.

This chain uses TRBV10-2 with TRBJ2-5; a possible D gene is TRBD1 (6 bases). Matching the DNA end better, TRBJ2-7 makes the J call doubtful. Germline CDR1 is WSHSY and CDR2 is SAAADI. The length of the CDR3 is 13 residues. The CDR3 nucleotides read TGCGCCAGCACCCCCCCAAACAGGGTCGAGCAGTACTTC. Translating gives CASTPPNRVEQYF.

The CDR3 reads CASSEGRTYEQYF. The CDR3 DNA follows: TGTGCCAGCAGTGAGGGACGCACCTACGAGCAGTACTTC. This rearrangement joins TRBV2 to TRBJ2-7; perhaps D is TRBD1 or TRBD2 (5 bases each). Germline assignment: CDR1 SNHLY and CDR2 FYNNEI. Trimming shortened V by 3 bases and J by 2 bases, and 8 bases separated the two germline ends. The CDR3 runs 13 residues. The full variable domain, its missing parts supplied by reference TRBV2 and TRBJ2-7, is EPEVTQTPSHQVTQMGQEVILRCVPISNHLYFYWYRQILGQKVEFLVSFYNNEISEKSEIFDDQFSVERPDGSNFTLKIRSTKLEDSAMYFCASSEGRTYEQYFGPGTRLTVT.

V is TRBV29-1 and J is TRBJ2-7, with 8 bases aligning to TRBD2. Losses at the gene ends were 1 base for V and 3 bases for J; bases not matched to a gene: 5. Germline assignment: CDR1 SQVTM and CDR2 ANQGSEA. This CDR3 has 14 residues. CDR3 coding DNA: TGCAGCGTTGAAGGGGTAGCGGGGATCTACGAGCAGTACTTC. Its translation is CSVEGVAGIYEQYF.

The chain joins TRBV28 to TRBJ2-1, with 9 bases lining up with TRBD2. The V gene end was trimmed by 7 bases and the J gene end by 6 bases; junction bases not matched to a gene: 7. Germline assignment: CDR1 MDHEN and CDR2 SYDVKM. This CDR3 has 14 amino acids. CDR3 sequence: CASNAGGPGNEQFF. CDR3 DNA: TGTGCCAGCAATGCGGGGGGGCCGGGCAATGAGCAGTTCTTC.

This clonotype was detected only a few times. The chain is built from TRBV29-1 and TRBJ2-5, with a weak D call TRBD1 (5 bases). The last part of the DNA fits TRBJ2-7 better; the J call may be wrong. From germline, CDR1 is SQVTM and CDR2 ANQGSEA. This CDR3 is built from 15 residues. CDR3 sequence: CSVEVVDEGDYEQYF. The DNA of the CDR3 is TGCAGCGTTGAAGTCGTGGACGAAGGGGACTACGAGCAGTACTTC.

This clonotype was seen a handful of times. The J gene is TRBJ1-3, the V gene TRBV20-1; a possible D gene is TRBD1 (6 bases). CDR1 is DFQATT, CDR2 SNEGSKA, per germline (reference sequence). This CDR3 has 14 amino acids. V was cut by 6 bases and J by 0 bases, with 12 bases left in between. DNA of the CDR3: TGCAGTGCAAGACAGGTCAGCTCTGGAAACACCATATATTTT. This encodes CSARQVSSGNTIYF.

The rearrangement joins TRBV29-1 to TRBJ2-3, with a tentative D call TRBD2 (6 bases). Germline V gene lookup returns CDR1 SQVTM and CDR2 ANQGSEA. V lost 5 bases, J lost 8 bases, and 8 bases lay in between. This CDR3 region has 10 residues. The CDR3 spells CSVHGGTQYF. In DNA, the CDR3 is TGCAGCGTTCACGGGGGTACGCAGTATTTT.

The chain links TRBV27 to TRBJ2-1; 9 nucleotides align to TRBD2. CDR3 length equals 15 residues. Germline CDR1 MNHEY, CDR2 SMNVEV (reference sequence). Trimming cost V 7 bases and J 2 bases; bases outside gene matches: 6. The CDR3 DNA sequence: TGTGCCAGCACCCAGCTAGCGGGACCCTACAATGAGCAGTTCTTC. Encoded protein: CASTQLAGPYNEQFF.

Written as DNA, the CDR3 is TGTGCCAGCAGTGATGTGGGAGTGGGAGACAATGAGCAGTTCTTC. Encoded protein: CASSDVGVGDNEQFF. The chain joins TRBV6-4 to TRBJ2-1; the D gene is possibly TRBD2 (5 bases). V was shortened by 3 bases and J by 5 bases, with 14 bases between the two germline ends. The CDR3 length is 15 residues. Germline V CDR1 and CDR2: MRHNA, SNTAGT.

The J gene is TRBJ2-1, the V gene TRBV20-1, with 9 bases lining up with TRBD2. The tail of the sequence fits TRBJ2-7 better, so the J call may be wrong. This CDR3 is built from 17 residues. CDR1 and CDR2 from the germline V gene are DFQATT and SNEGSKA (reference sequence). For the CDR3, the DNA is TGCAGTGCACTTAGCGGGGGAGACCCCGACCTTATGCAGGAGCAGTACTTC. Encoded protein: CSALSGGDPDLMQEQYF.

This clonotype was seen a handful of times. The chain employs TRBV28 and TRBJ1-1; a possible D gene is TRBD1 (5 bases). This CDR3 is built from 14 residues. Germline V gene lookup returns CDR1 MDHEN and CDR2 SYDVKM. The ends were cut back, 3 bases at V and 0 bases at J, with 8 bases in the middle. The CDR3 DNA follows: TGTGCCAGCAGTTTTGCGGGGGTGAACACTGAAGCTTTCTTT. This codes for CASSFAGVNTEAFF.

V and J are TRBV2 and TRBJ2-5; D might be TRBD1 (5 bases). This CDR3 comprises 16 residues. Trimming stripped 8 bases from V and 0 bases from J, with 19 bases between. CDR1 SNHLY and CDR2 FYNNEI come from the germline V gene. The CDR3 protein is CASRRSKQGYQETQYF. The CDR3 DNA reads TGTGCCAGCCGGCGAAGTAAGCAGGGCTACCAAGAGACCCAGTACTTC.

This rearrangement joins TRBV18 to TRBJ1-2, with a possible D match to TRBD1 (5 bases). V gave up 3 bases and J gave up 2 bases, with 22 bases separating them. CDR1 and CDR2 from the germline V gene are KGHSH and LQKENI. The CDR3 is 18 residues long. Here the CDR3 DNA reads TGTGCCAGCTCACCGTTACAGGCGGTGGGAGGGTCGAACTATGGCTACACCTTC. Its protein is CASSPLQAVGGSNYGYTF.